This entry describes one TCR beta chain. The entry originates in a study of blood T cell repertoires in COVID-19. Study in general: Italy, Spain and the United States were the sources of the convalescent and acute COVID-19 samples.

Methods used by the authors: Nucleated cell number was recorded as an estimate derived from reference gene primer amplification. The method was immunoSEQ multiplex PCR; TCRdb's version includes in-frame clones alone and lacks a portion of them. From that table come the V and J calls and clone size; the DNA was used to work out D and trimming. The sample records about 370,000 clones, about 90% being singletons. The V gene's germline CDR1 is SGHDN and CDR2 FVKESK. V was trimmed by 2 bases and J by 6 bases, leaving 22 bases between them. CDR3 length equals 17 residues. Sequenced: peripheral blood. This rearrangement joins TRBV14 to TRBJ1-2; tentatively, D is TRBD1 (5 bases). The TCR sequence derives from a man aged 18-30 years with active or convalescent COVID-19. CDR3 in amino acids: CASSQKNYRTLSDGYTF. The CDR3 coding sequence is TGTGCCAGCAGCCAAAAAAACTACAGGACCCTAAGCGATGGCTACACCTTC.